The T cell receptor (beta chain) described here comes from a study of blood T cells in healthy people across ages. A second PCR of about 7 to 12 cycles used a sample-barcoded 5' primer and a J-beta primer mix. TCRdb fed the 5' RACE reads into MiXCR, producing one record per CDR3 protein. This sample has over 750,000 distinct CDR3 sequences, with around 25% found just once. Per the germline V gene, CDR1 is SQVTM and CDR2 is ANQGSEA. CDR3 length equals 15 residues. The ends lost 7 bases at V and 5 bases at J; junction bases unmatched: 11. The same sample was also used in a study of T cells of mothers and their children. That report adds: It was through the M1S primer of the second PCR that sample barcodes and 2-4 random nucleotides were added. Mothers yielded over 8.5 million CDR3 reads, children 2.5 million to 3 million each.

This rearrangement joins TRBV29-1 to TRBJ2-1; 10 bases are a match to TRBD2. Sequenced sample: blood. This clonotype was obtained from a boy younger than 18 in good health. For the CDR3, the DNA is TGCAGCGCGACCCTAGCGGGAGTGGGGAACAATGAGCAGTTCTTC. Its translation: CSATLAGVGNNEQFF.